The 5 T cell receptor beta chains reported below all come from one sample, sequenced in a study of shared clonotypes between healthy human individuals. Measured with immunoSEQ multiplex PCR; TCRdb has only the in-frame clones, and not every one. The top ten hold 1.5% to 2% of the sample, which has 740,000 or so clones, around three quarters seen once. Sequenced input: memory CD4+ T cells sorted from blood. This sample's subset: CD45RA-negative fraction. These receptors all stem from a woman in her twenties or thirties in good health.

The V call is TRBV30, the J call TRBJ1-4; TRBD1 is a possible D gene (5 bases). With 2 bases removed from V and 8 bases from J, the gap between germline ends came to 18 bases. The germline V gene has CDR1 GTSNPN and CDR2 SVGIG (reference sequence). The length of the CDR3 is 15 residues. The CDR3 reads CAWSPGTGGKEKLFF. CDR3 bases: TGTGCCTGGAGTCCCGGGACGGGAGGCAAGGAAAAACTGTTTTTT.

V is TRBV6-1 and J is TRBJ2-3, with a weak D call TRBD1 (6 bases). Germline CDR1 MNHNS, CDR2 SASEGT. Between the trimmed V and J ends, which lost 8 bases and 1 base, there was a span of 10 bases. The CDR3 is 13 residues long. The DNA for the CDR3 is TGTGCCAGCCTTAGACAGGGCACAGATACGCAGTATTTT. It specifies CASLRQGTDTQYF.

The chain recombines TRBV19 with TRBJ1-5; perhaps TRBD1 as D (5 bases). The CDR3 covers 16 residues. Germline loops: CDR1 LNHDA, CDR2 SQIVND (reference sequence). V was trimmed by 3 bases and J by 5 bases, leaving 17 bases between them. The CDR3 coding sequence is TGTGCCAGTAGTATCGGGATCCGGGGGAGGTATCAGCCCCAGCATTTT. As protein: CASSIGIRGRYQPQHF.

V usage is TRBV18 and J usage is TRBJ2-4; D is possibly TRBD1 (5 bases). CDR3 length: 14 residues. The germline CDR1 and CDR2 sequences are KGHSH and LQKENI. V lost 3 bases and J lost 3, with 9 bases in between. For the CDR3, the DNA is TGTGCCAGCTCACCGACAGTCGGCAAAAACATTCAGTACTTC. Encoded protein: CASSPTVGKNIQYF.

Only a few counts were recorded for this clone. The rearrangement links TRBV5-6 to TRBJ2-4; no clear D gene. The V gene lost 0 bases and the J gene lost 2 bases, with 18 bases spanning the gap. The germline V gene encodes CDR1 SGHDT and CDR2 YYEEEE. There are 18 residues in the CDR3. Here the CDR3 reads CASSLVSSRIVTKNIQYF. Written as DNA, the CDR3 is TGTGCCAGCAGCTTGGTGTCTTCACGAATCGTAACCAAAAACATTCAGTACTTC. Using reference TRBV5-6 and TRBJ2-4 for the parts outside the CDR3, the full variable domain is DAGVTQSPTHLIKTRGQQVTLRCSPKSGHDTVSWYQQALGQGPQFIFQYYEEEERQRGNFPDRFSGHQFPNYSSELNVNALLLGDSALYLCASSLVSSRIVTKNIQYFGAGTRLSVL.